This T cell receptor beta chain was retrieved from a study of cytomegalovirus exposure and HLA in healthy donors. The PCR made use of 60 Vbeta and 13 Jbeta primers. Sequencing used immunoSEQ multiplex PCR; TCRdb keeps in-frame clones, though not all of them. The repertoire includes 75,000 to 100,000 clones, around 80% of them detected once, and about 7.3% sits in the top ten. Germline CDR1 is KGHSH and CDR2 is LQKENI. With 5 bases clipped from V and 5 bases from J, the junction kept 7 bases outside the gene matches. The CDR3 extends over 15 amino acids. This clonotype was sampled from a man between 25 and 39 years old in good health and CMV-seronegative. The sequencing sample was made of PBMCs. The V call is TRBV18, the J call TRBJ1-5; TRBD1 aligns across 9 bases. The CDR3 coding sequence is TGTGCCAGCTCAACTGGACAGGGGTTACATCAGCCCCAGCATTTT. Translated: CASSTGQGLHQPQHF.